This T cell receptor (beta chain) came from a study of cytomegalovirus exposure and HLA in healthy donors. CDR3 length: 15 amino acids. Trimming cost V 5 bases and J 1 base, with 16 bases left between them. The germline V gene has CDR1 GTSNPN and CDR2 SVGIG (reference sequence). Amplification used 60 Vbeta primers and 13 Jbeta primers. Clones were read by immunoSEQ multiplex PCR, and TCRdb kept only the in-frame ones, dropping some. The table has roughly 140,000 clones, about 84% seen once. The sequence came from a woman aged 40 to 49 in good health and CMV-seropositive. The chain is built from TRBV30 and TRBJ2-3, with D possibly TRBD2 on 6 matching bases. Sequenced sample: PBMCs. The CDR3 loop reads CAWGGLGSRTDTQYF. CDR3 coding DNA: TGTGCCTGGGGTGGTCTCGGGAGCCGCACAGATACGCAGTATTTT.